These T cell receptor beta chains were read from a single sample in a study of Ad26.COV2.S vaccination and SARS-CoV-2 variants. This table comes from immunoSEQ multiplex PCR, and its TCRdb copy is limited to in-frame clones, with some not included. The data show around 300,000 clones, around 89% seen once. This sample comprised peripheral blood, obtained in a trial of Ad26.COV2.S vaccine versus placebo. Every receptor here comes from a person aged 18-60 years who received the Ad26.COV2.S COVID-19 vaccine or a placebo. CDR3s include the opening cysteine and the closing phenylalanine or tryptophan. Fields, in order: V gene, D gene, J gene, clone size, CDR3 protein, CDR3 DNA. D genes are given only for firm matches. Not every row has a clone size; where given, it reads once, few, many or a size class.

v_call: TRBV7-9; d_call: NA; j_call: TRBJ2-3; clone_size: NA; cdr3_aa: CASSLGGTSTDTQYF; cdr3_nt: TGTGCCAGCAGCTTAGGAGGTACTAGCACAGATACGCAGTATTTT
v_call: TRBV7-9; d_call: NA; j_call: TRBJ1-3; clone_size: NA; cdr3_aa: CASSSTAQASSGNTIYF; cdr3_nt: TGTGCCAGCAGCTCGACAGCGCAGGCAAGCTCTGGAAACACCATATATTTT
v_call: TRBV3-1/TRBV3-2; d_call: NA; j_call: TRBJ2-7; clone_size: NA; cdr3_aa: CASSQAYTSYEQYF; cdr3_nt: TGTGCCAGCAGCCAAGCTTACACCTCCTACGAGCAGTACTTC
v_call: TRBV27; d_call: TRBD1; j_call: TRBJ1-2; clone_size: NA; cdr3_aa: CASSSSNERGRGYTF; cdr3_nt: TGTGCCAGCAGCTCTTCCAACGAGAGGGGGCGCGGCTACACCTTC
v_call: TRBV6-2/TRBV6-3; d_call: TRBD2; j_call: TRBJ2-1; clone_size: NA; cdr3_aa: CASSARGGNKDEQFF; cdr3_nt: TGTGCCAGCAGTGCACGGGGGGGCAACAAAGACGAGCAGTTCTTC
v_call: TRBV7-3; d_call: NA; j_call: TRBJ2-5; clone_size: NA; cdr3_aa: CASSDGEQGHQYF; cdr3_nt: TGTGCCAGCAGCGACGGGGAACAGGGTCACCAGTACTTC
v_call: TRBV5-5; d_call: NA; j_call: TRBJ2-3; clone_size: NA; cdr3_aa: CASSFGSDTQYF; cdr3_nt: TGTGCCAGCAGCTTTGGGTCAGATACGCAGTATTTT
v_call: TRBV29-1; d_call: NA; j_call: TRBJ1-2; clone_size: NA; cdr3_aa: CSVDSVRGFNYGYTF; cdr3_nt: TGCAGCGTTGATTCGGTCAGGGGCTTTAACTATGGCTACACCTTC
v_call: TRBV6-1; d_call: NA; j_call: TRBJ1-6; clone_size: NA; cdr3_aa: CASSDAERATPLHF; cdr3_nt: TGTGCCAGCAGTGACGCGGAAAGGGCAACACCCCTCCACTTT
v_call: TRBV5-8; d_call: NA; j_call: TRBJ2-2; clone_size: NA; cdr3_aa: CASSIDGTNTGELFF; cdr3_nt: TGTGCCAGCAGCATTGACGGTACGAACACCGGGGAGCTGTTTTTT
v_call: TRBV14; d_call: TRBD2; j_call: TRBJ2-5; clone_size: NA; cdr3_aa: CASRASGMETQYF; cdr3_nt: TGTGCCAGCCGGGCTAGCGGGATGGAGACCCAGTACTTC
v_call: TRBV5-1; d_call: TRBD2; j_call: TRBJ2-5; clone_size: NA; cdr3_aa: CASRTSGDSQETQYF; cdr3_nt: TGCGCCAGCAGGACTAGCGGGGACTCCCAAGAGACCCAGTACTTC
v_call: TRBV28; d_call: TRBD2; j_call: TRBJ2-5; clone_size: NA; cdr3_aa: CASSLGLAGGETQYF; cdr3_nt: TGTGCCAGCAGTCTAGGACTAGCGGGAGGAGAGACCCAGTACTTC
v_call: TRBV5-6; d_call: NA; j_call: TRBJ2-5; clone_size: NA; cdr3_aa: CASSRPQKETQYF; cdr3_nt: TGTGCCAGCAGCCGCCCGCAAAAAGAGACCCAGTACTTC
v_call: TRBV19; d_call: NA; j_call: TRBJ2-5; clone_size: NA; cdr3_aa: CATSTAVQETQYF; cdr3_nt: TGTGCCACTTCGACAGCTGTTCAAGAGACCCAGTACTTC
v_call: TRBV28; d_call: NA; j_call: TRBJ2-3; clone_size: NA; cdr3_aa: CASRQGSSTQYF; cdr3_nt: TGTGCCAGCAGACAGGGATCGTCTACGCAGTATTTT
v_call: TRBV19; d_call: NA; j_call: TRBJ2-7; clone_size: NA; cdr3_aa: CASSGDHAPHPEQYF; cdr3_nt: TGTGCCAGTTCGGGGGATCACGCCCCCCACCCAGAGCAGTACTTC
v_call: TRBV27; d_call: TRBD2; j_call: TRBJ2-2; clone_size: NA; cdr3_aa: CASRTLGGGMNTGELFF; cdr3_nt: TGTGCCAGCAGAACGCTCGGCGGGGGGATGAACACCGGGGAGCTGTTTTTT
v_call: TRBV19; d_call: NA; j_call: TRBJ2-2; clone_size: NA; cdr3_aa: CASTPGLATGELFF; cdr3_nt: TGTGCCAGTACCCCGGGGCTAGCGACCGGGGAGCTGTTTTTT
v_call: TRBV6-5; d_call: NA; j_call: TRBJ1-5; clone_size: few; cdr3_aa: CAIRGGLSNQPQHF; cdr3_nt: TGTGCCATCCGGGGGGGGCTGAGCAATCAGCCCCAGCATTTT
v_call: TRBV19; d_call: NA; j_call: TRBJ1-5; clone_size: NA; cdr3_aa: CASMGGSSNQPQHF; cdr3_nt: TGTGCCAGTATGGGGGGCTCCAGCAATCAGCCCCAGCATTTT
v_call: TRBV3-1/TRBV3-2; d_call: NA; j_call: TRBJ2-1; clone_size: NA; cdr3_aa: CASSPRTGDEQFF; cdr3_nt: TGTGCCAGCAGCCCTCGAACTGGCGATGAGCAGTTCTTC
v_call: TRBV11-2; d_call: NA; j_call: TRBJ2-1; clone_size: NA; cdr3_aa: CASSLDRVRNEQFF; cdr3_nt: TGTGCCAGCAGCTTAGACAGGGTGAGGAATGAGCAGTTCTTC
v_call: TRBV27; d_call: TRBD2; j_call: TRBJ2-7; clone_size: NA; cdr3_aa: CASSLREGSYEQYF; cdr3_nt: TGTGCCAGCAGTTTGCGGGAGGGATCCTACGAGCAGTACTTC
v_call: TRBV6-2/TRBV6-3; d_call: NA; j_call: TRBJ1-1; clone_size: NA; cdr3_aa: CASSYSIGGNGNTEAFF; cdr3_nt: TGTGCCAGCAGTTACTCGATCGGGGGGAACGGGAACACTGAAGCTTTCTTT
v_call: TRBV28; d_call: NA; j_call: TRBJ1-5; clone_size: NA; cdr3_aa: CASSLRAGRRPQHF; cdr3_nt: TGTGCCAGCAGTTTAAGGGCAGGTCGGAGGCCCCAGCATTTT
v_call: TRBV5-5; d_call: NA; j_call: TRBJ1-2; clone_size: NA; cdr3_aa: CASSWDVTNYGYTF; cdr3_nt: TGTGCCAGCAGCTGGGATGTGACTAACTATGGCTACACCTTC
v_call: TRBV27; d_call: NA; j_call: TRBJ1-4; clone_size: NA; cdr3_aa: CASRGIANEKLFF; cdr3_nt: TGTGCCAGTAGGGGCATAGCTAATGAAAAACTGTTTTTT
v_call: TRBV28; d_call: NA; j_call: TRBJ1-2; clone_size: few; cdr3_aa: CASTPRRDYGYTF; cdr3_nt: TGTGCCAGCACCCCGAGGAGAGACTATGGCTACACCTTC
v_call: TRBV9; d_call: NA; j_call: TRBJ2-7; clone_size: NA; cdr3_aa: CASSVGQGPYEQYF; cdr3_nt: TGTGCCAGCAGCGTGGGGCAGGGACCCTACGAGCAGTACTTC
v_call: TRBV7-2; d_call: NA; j_call: TRBJ2-7; clone_size: NA; cdr3_aa: CASSKDRRSSYEQYF; cdr3_nt: TGTGCCAGCAGCAAAGACAGGAGGAGCTCCTACGAGCAGTACTTC
v_call: TRBV7-2; d_call: NA; j_call: TRBJ1-5; clone_size: NA; cdr3_aa: CASSLPGSYNQPQHF; cdr3_nt: TGTGCCAGCAGCTTACCAGGGAGCTACAATCAGCCCCAGCATTTT
v_call: TRBV3-1/TRBV3-2; d_call: NA; j_call: TRBJ1-1; clone_size: NA; cdr3_aa: CASSQDRDPGYATEAFF; cdr3_nt: TGTGCCAGCAGCCAAGACAGGGACCCAGGTTACGCGACTGAAGCTTTCTTT
v_call: TRBV19; d_call: NA; j_call: TRBJ1-5; clone_size: NA; cdr3_aa: CASSIGFRPPNQPQHF; cdr3_nt: TGTGCCAGTAGTATAGGTTTCCGGCCCCCCAATCAGCCCCAGCATTTT
v_call: TRBV11-2; d_call: NA; j_call: TRBJ1-2; clone_size: NA; cdr3_aa: CASSRGLINVYGYTF; cdr3_nt: TGTGCCAGCAGCCGGGGACTCATTAACGTCTATGGCTACACCTTC
v_call: TRBV4-1; d_call: TRBD1; j_call: TRBJ1-3; clone_size: NA; cdr3_aa: CASSQGDGTGHSGNTIYF; cdr3_nt: TGCGCCAGCAGCCAAGGAGACGGGACAGGGCACTCTGGAAACACCATATATTTT
v_call: TRBV6-5; d_call: NA; j_call: TRBJ1-4; clone_size: NA; cdr3_aa: CASIINEKLFF; cdr3_nt: TGTGCCAGCATCATTAATGAAAAACTGTTTTTT
v_call: TRBV27; d_call: NA; j_call: TRBJ2-7; clone_size: NA; cdr3_aa: CASRGPSYEQYF; cdr3_nt: TGTGCCAGCAGGGGGCCTTCCTACGAGCAGTACTTC
v_call: TRBV7-8; d_call: NA; j_call: TRBJ2-2; clone_size: once; cdr3_aa: CASSLKGRGGTGELFF; cdr3_nt: TGTGCCAGCAGCTTAAAGGGCAGGGGAGGCACCGGGGAGCTGTTTTTT
v_call: TRBV18; d_call: NA; j_call: TRBJ2-2; clone_size: NA; cdr3_aa: CASSPLPGSTGELFF; cdr3_nt: TGTGCCAGCTCACCACTGCCAGGGTCCACCGGGGAGCTGTTTTTT
v_call: TRBV27; d_call: NA; j_call: TRBJ1-1; clone_size: once; cdr3_aa: CASRTTGYTEAFF; cdr3_nt: TGTGCCAGCAGAACGACGGGGTACACTGAAGCTTTCTTT
v_call: TRBV2; d_call: NA; j_call: TRBJ1-4; clone_size: NA; cdr3_aa: CASSVTDDEKLFF; cdr3_nt: TGTGCCAGCAGTGTCACAGACGATGAAAAACTGTTTTTT
v_call: TRBV5-4; d_call: NA; j_call: TRBJ2-6; clone_size: NA; cdr3_aa: CASSGFGANVLTF; cdr3_nt: TGTGCCAGCTCGGGTTTTGGGGCCAACGTCCTGACTTTC
v_call: TRBV9; d_call: NA; j_call: TRBJ2-7; clone_size: NA; cdr3_aa: CASSVGPTGLGDEQYF; cdr3_nt: TGTGCCAGCAGCGTAGGACCGACAGGCCTCGGGGACGAGCAGTACTTC
v_call: TRBV4-2; d_call: NA; j_call: TRBJ1-5; clone_size: few; cdr3_aa: CASSQGQSPNQPQHF; cdr3_nt: TGTGCCAGCAGCCAAGGACAGTCACCAAATCAGCCCCAGCATTTT